This T cell receptor (beta chain) was profiled in a study of blood T cell repertoires in COVID-19. For the study at large: Acute and convalescent COVID-19 specimens originated in the United States, Italy and Spain. From T cells, B-cell-depleted T cells, or PBMCs came the material, which was cDNA or gDNA.

Participant ages covered about 18 to 95 years across around 22 US areas. In assigning cohorts, the study relied on participant-reported clinical history. Libraries were prepared by immunoSEQ multiplex PCR; TCRdb keeps only in-frame clonotypes and omits some of them. Of a few hundred thousand clones in the sample, under 90% were seen once. The TCR comes from a man aged 30 to 45 who had recovered from COVID-19. The sequenced sample was PBMCs or T cells enriched from blood (not recorded which).

CDR3 DNA: TGCGCCAGCACCAGCGGGGGGGAATACAATGAGCAGTTCTTC. Translation gives CASTSGGEYNEQFF. V is TRBV5-1 and J is TRBJ2-1, with TRBD2 matching 10 bases. CDR1 is SGHRS and CDR2 is YFSETQ in the germline V gene. The V and J ends lost 6 bases and 4 bases, in that order; junction bases with no gene match: 4. This CDR3 spans 14 amino acids.